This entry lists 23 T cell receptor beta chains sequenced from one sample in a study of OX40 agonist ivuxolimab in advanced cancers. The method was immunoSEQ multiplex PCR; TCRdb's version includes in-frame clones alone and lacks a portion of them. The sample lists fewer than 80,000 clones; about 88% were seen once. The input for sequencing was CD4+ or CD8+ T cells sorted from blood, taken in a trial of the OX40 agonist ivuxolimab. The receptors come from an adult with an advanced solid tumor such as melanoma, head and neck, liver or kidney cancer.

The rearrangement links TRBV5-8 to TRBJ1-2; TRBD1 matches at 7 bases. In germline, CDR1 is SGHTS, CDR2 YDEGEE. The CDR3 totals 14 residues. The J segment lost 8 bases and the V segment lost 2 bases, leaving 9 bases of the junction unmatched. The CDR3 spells CASSLRGDSAGYTF. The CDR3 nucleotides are TGTGCCAGCAGCTTAAGAGGGGACAGTGCCGGCTACACCTTC.

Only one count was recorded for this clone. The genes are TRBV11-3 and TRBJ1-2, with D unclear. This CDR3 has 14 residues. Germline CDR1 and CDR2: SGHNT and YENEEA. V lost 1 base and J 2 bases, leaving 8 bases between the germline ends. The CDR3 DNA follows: TGTGCCAGCAGCTTAGCCTCCGAGAACTATGGCTACACCTTC. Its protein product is CASSLASENYGYTF. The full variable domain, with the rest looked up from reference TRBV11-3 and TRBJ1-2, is EAGVVQSPRYKIIEKKQPVAFWCNPISGHNTLYWYLQNLGQGPELLIRYENEEAVDDSQLPKDRFSAERLKGVDSTLKIQPAELGDSAVYLCASSLASENYGYTFGSGTRLTVV.

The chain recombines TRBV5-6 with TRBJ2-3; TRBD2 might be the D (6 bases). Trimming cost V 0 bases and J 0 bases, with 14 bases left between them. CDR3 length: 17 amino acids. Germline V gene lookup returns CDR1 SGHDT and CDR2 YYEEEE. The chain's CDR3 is CASSLANGGSSTDTQYF. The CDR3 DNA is TGTGCCAGCAGCTTGGCCAACGGGGGTTCGAGCACAGATACGCAGTATTTT.

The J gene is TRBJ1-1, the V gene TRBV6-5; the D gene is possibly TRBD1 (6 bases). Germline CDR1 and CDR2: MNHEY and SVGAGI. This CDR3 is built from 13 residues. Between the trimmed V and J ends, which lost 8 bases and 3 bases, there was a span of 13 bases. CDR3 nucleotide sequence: TGTGCCAGCTCATTAAACAGGGACACTGAAGCTTTCTTT. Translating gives CASSLNRDTEAFF.

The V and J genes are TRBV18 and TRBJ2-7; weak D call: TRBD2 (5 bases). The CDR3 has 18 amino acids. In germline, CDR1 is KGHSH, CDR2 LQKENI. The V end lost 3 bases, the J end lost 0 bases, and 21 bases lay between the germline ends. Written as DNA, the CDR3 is TGTGCCAGCTCACCCAGGATAAATTCGGGATCGAGCTCCTACGAGCAGTACTTC. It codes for CASSPRINSGSSSYEQYF.

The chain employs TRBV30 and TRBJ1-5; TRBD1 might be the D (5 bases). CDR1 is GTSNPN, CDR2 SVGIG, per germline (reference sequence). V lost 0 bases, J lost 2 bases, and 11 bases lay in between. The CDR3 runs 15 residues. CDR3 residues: CAWSVHLGGNQPQHF. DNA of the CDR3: TGTGCCTGGAGTGTACACCTGGGGGGCAATCAGCCCCAGCATTTT.

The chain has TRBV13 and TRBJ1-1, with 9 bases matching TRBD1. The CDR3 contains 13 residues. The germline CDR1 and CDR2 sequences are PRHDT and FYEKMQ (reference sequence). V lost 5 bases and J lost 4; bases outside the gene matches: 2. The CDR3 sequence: CASSPGQGTEAFF. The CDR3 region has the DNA TGTGCCAGCAGCCCGGGACAGGGCACTGAAGCTTTCTTT.

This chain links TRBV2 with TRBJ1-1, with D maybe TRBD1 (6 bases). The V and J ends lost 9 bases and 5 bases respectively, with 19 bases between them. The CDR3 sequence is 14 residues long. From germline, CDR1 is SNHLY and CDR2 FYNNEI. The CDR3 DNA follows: TGTGCCAGTCGAGGGTTTCAGGGGCCGACTGAAGCTTTCTTT. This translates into CASRGFQGPTEAFF. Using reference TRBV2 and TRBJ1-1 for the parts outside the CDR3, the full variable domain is EPEVTQTPSHQVTQMGQEVILRCVPISNHLYFYWYRQILGQKVEFLVSFYNNEISEKSEIFDDQFSVERPDGSNFTLKIRSTKLEDSAMYFCASRGFQGPTEAFFGQGTRLTVV.

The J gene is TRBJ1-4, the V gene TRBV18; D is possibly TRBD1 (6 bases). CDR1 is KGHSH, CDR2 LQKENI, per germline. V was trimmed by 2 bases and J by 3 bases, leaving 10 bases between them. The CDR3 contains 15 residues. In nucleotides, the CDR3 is TGTGCCAGCTCACCAAACAGGGACTCTAATGAAAAACTGTTTTTT. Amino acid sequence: CASSPNRDSNEKLFF.

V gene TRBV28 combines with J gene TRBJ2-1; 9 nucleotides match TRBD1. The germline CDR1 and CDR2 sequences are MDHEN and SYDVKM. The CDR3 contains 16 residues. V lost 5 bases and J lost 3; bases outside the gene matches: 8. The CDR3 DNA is TGTGCCAGCAGTCCCCCAACAGGGGGCTTCTACAATGAGCAGTTCTTC. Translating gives CASSPPTGGFYNEQFF.

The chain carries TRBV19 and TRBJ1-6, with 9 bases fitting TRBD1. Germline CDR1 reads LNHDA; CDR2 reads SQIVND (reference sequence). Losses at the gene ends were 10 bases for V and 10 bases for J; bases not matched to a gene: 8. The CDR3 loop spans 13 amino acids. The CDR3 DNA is TGTGCCACCACGGACAGGGGAAGATCACCCCTCCACTTT. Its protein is CATTDRGRSPLHF.

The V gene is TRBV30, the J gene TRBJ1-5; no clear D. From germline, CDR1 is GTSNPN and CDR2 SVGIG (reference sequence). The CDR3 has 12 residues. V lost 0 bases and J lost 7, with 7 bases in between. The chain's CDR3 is CAWSVGYQPQHF. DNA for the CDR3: TGTGCCTGGAGTGTAGGGTACCAGCCCCAGCATTTT. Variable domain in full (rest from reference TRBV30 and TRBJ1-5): SQTIHQWPATLVQPVGSPLSLECTVEGTSNPNLYWYRQAAGRGLQLLFYSVGIGQISSEVPQNLSASRPQDRQFILSSKKLLLSDSGFYLCAWSVGYQPQHFGDGTRLSIL.

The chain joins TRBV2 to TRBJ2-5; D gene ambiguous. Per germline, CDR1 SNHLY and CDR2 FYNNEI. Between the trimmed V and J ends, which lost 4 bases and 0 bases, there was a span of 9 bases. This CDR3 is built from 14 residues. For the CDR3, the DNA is TGTGCCAGCAGTGCCCTCGGGTACCAAGAGACCCAGTACTTC. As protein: CASSALGYQETQYF.

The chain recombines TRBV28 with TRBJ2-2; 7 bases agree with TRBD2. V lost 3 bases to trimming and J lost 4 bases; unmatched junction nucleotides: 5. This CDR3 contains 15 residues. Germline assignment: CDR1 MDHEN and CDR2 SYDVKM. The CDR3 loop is CASSLSGIGTGELFF. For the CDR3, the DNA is TGTGCCAGCAGTTTGAGCGGGATTGGCACCGGGGAGCTGTTTTTT. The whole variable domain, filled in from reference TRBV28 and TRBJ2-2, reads DVKVTQSSRYLVKRTGEKVFLECVQDMDHENMFWYRQDPGLGLRLIYFSYDVKMKEKGDIPEGYSVSREKKERFSLILESASTNQTSMYLCASSLSGIGTGELFFGEGSRLTVL.

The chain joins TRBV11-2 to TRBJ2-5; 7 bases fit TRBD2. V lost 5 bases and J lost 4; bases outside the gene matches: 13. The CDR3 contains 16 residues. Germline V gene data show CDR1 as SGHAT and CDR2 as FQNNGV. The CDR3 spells CASSPNLQAGVETQYF. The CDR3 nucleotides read TGTGCCAGCAGCCCTAACCTCCAGGCGGGAGTAGAGACCCAGTACTTC.

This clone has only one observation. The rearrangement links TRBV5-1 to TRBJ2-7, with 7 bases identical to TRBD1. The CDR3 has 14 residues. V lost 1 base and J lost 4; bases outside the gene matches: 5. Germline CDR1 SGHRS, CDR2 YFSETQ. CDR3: CASSLTGATYEQYF. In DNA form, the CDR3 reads TGCGCCAGCAGCTTGACAGGGGCAACTTACGAGCAGTACTTC.

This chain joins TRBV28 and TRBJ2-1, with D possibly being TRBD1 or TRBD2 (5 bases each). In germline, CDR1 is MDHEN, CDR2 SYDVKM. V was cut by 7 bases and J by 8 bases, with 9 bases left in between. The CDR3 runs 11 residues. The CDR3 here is CASTGTDEQFF. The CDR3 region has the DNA TGTGCCAGCACCGGGACCGATGAGCAGTTCTTC.

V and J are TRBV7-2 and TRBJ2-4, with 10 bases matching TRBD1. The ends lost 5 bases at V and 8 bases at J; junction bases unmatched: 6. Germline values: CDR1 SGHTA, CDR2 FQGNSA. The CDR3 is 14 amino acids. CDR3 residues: CASSPRTGGDIQYF. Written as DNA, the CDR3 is TGTGCCAGCAGCCCCCGGACAGGGGGAGACATTCAGTACTTC. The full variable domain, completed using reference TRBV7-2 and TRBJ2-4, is GAGVSQSPSNKVTEKGKDVELRCDPISGHTALYWYRQSLGQGLEFLIYFQGNSAPDKSGLPSDRFSAERTGGSVSTLTIQRTQQEDSAVYLCASSPRTGGDIQYFGAGTRLSVL.

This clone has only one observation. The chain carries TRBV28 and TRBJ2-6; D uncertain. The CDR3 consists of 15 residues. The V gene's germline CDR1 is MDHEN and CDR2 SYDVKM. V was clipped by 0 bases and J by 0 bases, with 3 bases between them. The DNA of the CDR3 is TGTGCCAGCAGTTTATGGCACTCTGGGGCCAACGTCCTGACTTTC. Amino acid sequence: CASSLWHSGANVLTF.

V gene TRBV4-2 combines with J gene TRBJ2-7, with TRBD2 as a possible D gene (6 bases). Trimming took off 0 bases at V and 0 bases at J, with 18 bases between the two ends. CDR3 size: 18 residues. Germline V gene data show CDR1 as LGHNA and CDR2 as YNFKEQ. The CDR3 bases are TGTGCCAGCAGCCAAGATAAGGGCAGACTAGAAAGCTCCTACGAGCAGTACTTC. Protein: CASSQDKGRLESSYEQYF.

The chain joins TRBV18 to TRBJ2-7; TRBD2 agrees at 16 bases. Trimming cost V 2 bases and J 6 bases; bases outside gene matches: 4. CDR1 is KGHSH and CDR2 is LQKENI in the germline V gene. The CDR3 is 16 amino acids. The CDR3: CASSPGTSGRAREQYF. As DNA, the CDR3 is TGTGCCAGCTCACCAGGGACTAGCGGGAGGGCCCGCGAGCAGTACTTC.

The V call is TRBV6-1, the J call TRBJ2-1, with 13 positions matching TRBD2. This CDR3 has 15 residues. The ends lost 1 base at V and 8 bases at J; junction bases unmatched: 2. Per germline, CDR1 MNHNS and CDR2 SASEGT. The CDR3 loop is CASSEGTSGSHEQFF. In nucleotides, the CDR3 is TGTGCCAGCAGTGAAGGGACTAGCGGGAGCCATGAGCAGTTCTTC.

CDR3 nucleotides: TGTGCCAGCAGCCCGCGGGCTAGCGGGCAAGAGACCCAGTACTTC. This translates into CASSPRASGQETQYF. The chain is built from TRBV7-9 and TRBJ2-5; TRBD2 matches 8 bases. Germline V gives CDR1 SEHNR, CDR2 FQNEAQ (reference sequence). The J segment lost 2 bases and the V segment lost 5 bases, leaving 7 bases of the junction unmatched. CDR3 length: 15 residues.